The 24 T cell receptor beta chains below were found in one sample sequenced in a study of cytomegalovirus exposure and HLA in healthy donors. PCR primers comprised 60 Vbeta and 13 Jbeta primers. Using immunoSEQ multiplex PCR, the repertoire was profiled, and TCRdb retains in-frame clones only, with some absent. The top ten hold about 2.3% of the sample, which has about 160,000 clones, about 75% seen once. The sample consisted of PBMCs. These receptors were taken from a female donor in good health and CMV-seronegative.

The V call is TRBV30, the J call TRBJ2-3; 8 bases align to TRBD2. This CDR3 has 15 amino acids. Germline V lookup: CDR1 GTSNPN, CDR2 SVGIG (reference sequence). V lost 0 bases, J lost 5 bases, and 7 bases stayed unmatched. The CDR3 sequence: CAWSVPGGAIDTQYF. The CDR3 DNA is TGTGCCTGGAGTGTACCCGGGGGGGCGATAGATACGCAGTATTTT.

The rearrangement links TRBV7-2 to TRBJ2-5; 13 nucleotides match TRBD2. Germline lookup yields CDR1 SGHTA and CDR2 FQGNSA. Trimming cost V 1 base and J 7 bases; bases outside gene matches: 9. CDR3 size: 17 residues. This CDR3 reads CASSLGGTSGEAVTQYF. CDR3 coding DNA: TGTGCCAGCAGCTTAGGTGGGACTAGCGGGGAGGCAGTGACCCAGTACTTC.

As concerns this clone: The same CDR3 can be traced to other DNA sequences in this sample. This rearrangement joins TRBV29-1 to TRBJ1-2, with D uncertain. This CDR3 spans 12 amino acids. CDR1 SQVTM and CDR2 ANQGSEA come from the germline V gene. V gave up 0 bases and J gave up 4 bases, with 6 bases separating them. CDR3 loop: CSVEDRVYGYTF. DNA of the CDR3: TGCAGCGTTGAAGATCGTGTCTATGGCTACACCTTC.

CDR3 DNA: TGTGCCAGCAGTTCAGGGGCAGGGTATGGCTACACCTTC. This sequence encodes CASSSGAGYGYTF. This rearrangement joins TRBV28 to TRBJ1-2, with a weak D call TRBD1 (6 bases). The CDR3 length is 13 residues. V was shortened by 4 bases and J by 5 bases, with 11 bases between the two germline ends. The germline V gene has CDR1 MDHEN and CDR2 SYDVKM.

The DNA for the CDR3 is TGTGCCAGTAGTATAGACCCAGACAATGAGCAGTTCTTC. Amino acid sequence: CASSIDPDNEQFF. The genes are TRBV19 and TRBJ2-1; no clear D. The CDR3 covers 13 residues. Germline CDR1 and CDR2: LNHDA and SQIVND (reference sequence). Trimming cost V 0 bases and J 5 bases, with 5 bases left between them.

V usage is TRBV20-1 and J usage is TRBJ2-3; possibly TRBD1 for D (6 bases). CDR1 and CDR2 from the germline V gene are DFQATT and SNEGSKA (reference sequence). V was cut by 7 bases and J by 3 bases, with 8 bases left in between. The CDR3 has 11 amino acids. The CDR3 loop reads CSVQGTDTQYF. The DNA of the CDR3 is TGCAGTGTTCAGGGGACAGATACGCAGTATTTT.

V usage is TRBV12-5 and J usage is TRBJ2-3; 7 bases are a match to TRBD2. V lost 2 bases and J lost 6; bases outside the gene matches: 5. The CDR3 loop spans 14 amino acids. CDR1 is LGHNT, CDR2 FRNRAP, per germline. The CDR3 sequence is CASGLKLAADTQYF. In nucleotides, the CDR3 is TGTGCTAGTGGTTTGAAGCTAGCGGCTGATACGCAGTATTTT.

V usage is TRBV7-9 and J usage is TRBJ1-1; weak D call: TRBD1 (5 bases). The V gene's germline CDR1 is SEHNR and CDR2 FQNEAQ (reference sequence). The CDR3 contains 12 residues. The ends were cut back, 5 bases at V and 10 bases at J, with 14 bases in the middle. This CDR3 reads CASSQEGPVAFF. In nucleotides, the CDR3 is TGTGCCAGCAGCCAGGAGGGGCCGGTAGCTTTCTTT.

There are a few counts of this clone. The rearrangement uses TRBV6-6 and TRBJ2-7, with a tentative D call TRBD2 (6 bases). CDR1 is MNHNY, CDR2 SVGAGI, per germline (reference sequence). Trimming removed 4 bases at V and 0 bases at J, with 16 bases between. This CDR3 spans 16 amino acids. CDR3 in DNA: TGTGCCAGCAGTTTTCCGGGAGCTAGCGCCTCCTACGAGCAGTACTTC. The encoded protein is CASSFPGASASYEQYF.

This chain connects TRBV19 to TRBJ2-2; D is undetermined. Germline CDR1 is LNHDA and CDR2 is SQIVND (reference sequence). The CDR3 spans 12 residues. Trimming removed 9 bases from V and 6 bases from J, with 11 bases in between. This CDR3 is CASQRLAGELFF. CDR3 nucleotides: TGTGCCAGCCAAAGACTGGCCGGGGAGCTGTTTTTT.

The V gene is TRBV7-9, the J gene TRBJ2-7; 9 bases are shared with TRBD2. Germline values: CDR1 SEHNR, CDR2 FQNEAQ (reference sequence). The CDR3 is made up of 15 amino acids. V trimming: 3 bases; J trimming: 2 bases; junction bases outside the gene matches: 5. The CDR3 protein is CASSLGGRAPYEQYF. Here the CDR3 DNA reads TGTGCCAGCAGCTTGGGCGGGAGGGCCCCCTACGAGCAGTACTTC.

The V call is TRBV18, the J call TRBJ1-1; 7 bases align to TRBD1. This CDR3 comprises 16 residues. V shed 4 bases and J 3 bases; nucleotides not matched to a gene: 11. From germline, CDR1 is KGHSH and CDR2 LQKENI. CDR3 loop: CASSHSLTGRDTEAFF. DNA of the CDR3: TGTGCCAGCTCACATTCCTTGACAGGGCGAGACACTGAAGCTTTCTTT.

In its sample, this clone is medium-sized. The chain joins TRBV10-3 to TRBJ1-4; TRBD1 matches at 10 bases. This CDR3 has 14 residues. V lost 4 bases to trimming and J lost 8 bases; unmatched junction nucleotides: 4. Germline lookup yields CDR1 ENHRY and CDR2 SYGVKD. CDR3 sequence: CAISVGTGVEKLFF. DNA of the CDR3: TGTGCCATCAGTGTTGGGACAGGGGTCGAAAAACTGTTTTTT.

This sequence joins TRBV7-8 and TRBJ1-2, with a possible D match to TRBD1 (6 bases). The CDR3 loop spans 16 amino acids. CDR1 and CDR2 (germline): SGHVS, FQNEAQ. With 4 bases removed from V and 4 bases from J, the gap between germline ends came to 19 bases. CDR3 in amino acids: CASSSNRAPTLYGYTF. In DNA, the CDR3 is TGTGCCAGCAGCTCAAACAGGGCACCCACCCTCTATGGCTACACCTTC.

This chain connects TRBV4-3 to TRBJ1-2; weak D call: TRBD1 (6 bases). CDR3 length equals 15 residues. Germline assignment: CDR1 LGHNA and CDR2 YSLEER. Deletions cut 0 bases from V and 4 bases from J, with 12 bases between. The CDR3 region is CASSQDEKGVYGYTF. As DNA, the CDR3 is TGCGCCAGCAGCCAAGATGAAAAGGGGGTCTATGGCTACACCTTC.

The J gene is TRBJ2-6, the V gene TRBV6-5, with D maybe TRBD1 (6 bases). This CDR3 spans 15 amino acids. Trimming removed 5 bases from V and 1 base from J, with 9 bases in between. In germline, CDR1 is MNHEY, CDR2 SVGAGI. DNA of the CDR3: TGTGCCAGCAGTCAGGGGTCTTCTGGGGCCAACGTCCTGACTTTC. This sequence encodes CASSQGSSGANVLTF.

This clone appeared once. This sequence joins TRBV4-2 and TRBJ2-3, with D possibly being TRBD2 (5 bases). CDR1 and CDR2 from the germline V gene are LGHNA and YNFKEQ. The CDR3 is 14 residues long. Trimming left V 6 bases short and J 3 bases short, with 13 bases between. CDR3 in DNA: TGTGCCAGCAGACACCCCGGGGAGACAGATACGCAGTATTTT. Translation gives CASRHPGETDTQYF.

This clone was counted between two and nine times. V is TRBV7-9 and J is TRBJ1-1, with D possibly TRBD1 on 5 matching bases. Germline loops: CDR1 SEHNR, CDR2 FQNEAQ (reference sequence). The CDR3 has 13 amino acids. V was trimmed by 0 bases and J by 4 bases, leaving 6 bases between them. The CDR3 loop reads CASSLATATEAFF. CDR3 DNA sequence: TGTGCCAGCAGCTTAGCGACAGCCACTGAAGCTTTCTTT. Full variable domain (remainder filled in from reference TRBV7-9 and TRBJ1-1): DTGVSQNPRHKITKRGQNVTFRCDPISEHNRLYWYRQTLGQGPEFLTYFQNEAQLEKSRLLSDRFSAERPKGSFSTLEIQRTEQGDSAMYLCASSLATATEAFFGQGTRLTVV.

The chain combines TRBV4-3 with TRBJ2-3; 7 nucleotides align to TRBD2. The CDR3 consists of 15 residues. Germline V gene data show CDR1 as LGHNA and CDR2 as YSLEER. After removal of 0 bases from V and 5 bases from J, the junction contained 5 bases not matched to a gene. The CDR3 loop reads CASSQDKGLGDTQYF. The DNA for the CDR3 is TGCGCCAGCAGCCAAGATAAAGGACTAGGAGATACGCAGTATTTT.

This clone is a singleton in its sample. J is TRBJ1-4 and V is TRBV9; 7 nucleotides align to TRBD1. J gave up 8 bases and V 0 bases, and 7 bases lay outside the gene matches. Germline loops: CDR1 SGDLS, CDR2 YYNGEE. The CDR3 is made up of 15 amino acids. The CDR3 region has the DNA TGTGCCAGCAGCGTAGTAGGGGGACAGCAAGAAAAACTGTTTTTT. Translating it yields CASSVVGGQQEKLFF.

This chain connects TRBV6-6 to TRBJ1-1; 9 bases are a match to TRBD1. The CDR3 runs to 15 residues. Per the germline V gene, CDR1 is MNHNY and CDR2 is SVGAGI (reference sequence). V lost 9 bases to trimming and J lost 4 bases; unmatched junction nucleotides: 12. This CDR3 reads CASKLGGQGLTEAFF. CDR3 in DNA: TGTGCCAGTAAACTTGGGGGACAGGGCCTCACTGAAGCTTTCTTT.

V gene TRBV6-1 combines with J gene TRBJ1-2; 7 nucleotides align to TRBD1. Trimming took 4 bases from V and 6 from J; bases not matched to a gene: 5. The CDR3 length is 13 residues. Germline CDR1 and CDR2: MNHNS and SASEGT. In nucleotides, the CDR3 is TGTGCCAGCAGTGTTCAGGGGGTCGATGGCTACACCTTC. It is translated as CASSVQGVDGYTF.

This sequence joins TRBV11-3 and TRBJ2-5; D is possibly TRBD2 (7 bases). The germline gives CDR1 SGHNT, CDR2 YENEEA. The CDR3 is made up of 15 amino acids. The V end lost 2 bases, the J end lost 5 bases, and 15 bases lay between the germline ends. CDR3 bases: TGTGCCAGCAGCTTACTCGCGGGGGCGGGTGAGACCCAGTACTTC. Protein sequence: CASSLLAGAGETQYF.

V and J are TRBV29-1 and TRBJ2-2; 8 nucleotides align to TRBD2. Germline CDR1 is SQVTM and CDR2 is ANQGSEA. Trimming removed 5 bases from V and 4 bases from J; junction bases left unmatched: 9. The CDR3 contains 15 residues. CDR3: CSVRGAGAVTGELFF. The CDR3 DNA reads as TGCAGCGTTCGTGGAGCGGGAGCGGTCACCGGGGAGCTGTTTTTT.